Listed below are T cell receptor beta chains from one sample, sequenced in a study of T-cell memory formation after mild COVID-19. Using its own MiXCR run on the 5' RACE reads, TCRdb lists one record per CDR3 protein. The sample lists 300,000 to 350,000 distinct CDR3 sequences; approximately 14% were seen once. What was sequenced was PBMCs or a T cell subset sorted from them (not recorded which). The receptors shown here come from a man aged 18 to 30 who had mild COVID-19 (a few samples of this study predate the infection). Cell type and time point are not known. Both conserved end residues are part of each CDR3. D genes are given only for firm matches. Size is omitted from some rows. Given values are once, few, many or a class for expanded clones.

- | TRBJ1-1 | - | TRBV20-1 | CSALTGNMDTEAFF | TGCAGTGCTTTAACAGGGAATATGGACACTGAAGCTTTCTTT
- | TRBJ1-3 | - | TRBV4-2 | CASSQDRYRVSGNTIYF | TGTGCCAGCAGCCAAGATCGGTACCGGGTATCTGGAAACACCATATATTTT
TRBD2 | TRBJ2-3 | few | TRBV7-2 | CASSPGVWTGGKDTQYF | TGTGCCAGCAGCCCGGGGGTGTGGACGGGAGGGAAAGATACGCAGTATTTT
- | TRBJ2-3 | few | TRBV6-4 | CASSDGERVTDTQYF | TGTGCCAGCAGTGACGGGGAGCGGGTCACAGATACGCAGTATTTT
- | TRBJ2-1 | many | TRBV6-5 | CASSKRVALNEQFF | TGTGCCAGCAGTAAGCGGGTCGCATTGAATGAGCAGTTCTTC
- | TRBJ2-7 | - | TRBV29-1 | CSVEDLNRHEQYF | TGCAGCGTTGAAGATCTAAACAGGCACGAGCAGTACTTC
- | TRBJ2-1 | many | TRBV3-1 | CASSQDPLDRLSYNEQFF | TGTGCCAGCAGCCAAGATCCACTGGATCGGCTCTCCTACAATGAGCAGTTCTTC
- | TRBJ2-7 | many | TRBV30 | CAWSEPWEYRVEQYF | TGTGCCTGGAGTGAGCCTTGGGAGTACAGAGTCGAGCAGTACTTC
- | TRBJ2-7 | - | TRBV10-3 | CAISEARSAHEQYF | TGTGCCATCAGTGAGGCTCGGAGTGCCCACGAGCAGTACTTC
TRBD1 | TRBJ1-1 | - | TRBV11-2 | CASGFTRDSEAFF | TGTGCCAGCGGATTCACGCGGGACAGTGAAGCTTTCTTT
- | TRBJ2-3 | once | TRBV18 | CASSLAQGRGTDTKYF | TGTGCCAGCTCCCTAGCCCAGGGCAGAGGAACAGATACGAAGTATTTT
TRBD1 | TRBJ2-5 | - | TRBV19 | CASSTGKGAWETQYF | TGTGCCAGTAGTACCGGGAAGGGGGCGTGGGAGACCCAGTACTTC
TRBD2 | TRBJ2-3 | few | TRBV11-2 | CASSSLAGGARDTQYF | TGTGCCAGCAGCTCTCTAGCCGGGGGGGCCAGAGATACGCAGTATTTT
- | TRBJ2-3 | many | TRBV7-6 | CASSLQGTQYF | TGTGCCAGCAGCTTACAGGGTACGCAGTATTTT
- | TRBJ1-5 | few | TRBV6-1 | CASSVTASNQPQHF | TGTGCCAGCAGCGTTACAGCTAGCAATCAGCCCCAGCATTTT
- | TRBJ1-1 | few | TRBV9 | CASSVAPGNTEAFF | TGTGCCAGCAGCGTAGCCCCGGGGAACACTGAAGCTTTCTTT
- | TRBJ1-2 | - | TRBV4-3 | CASSQNRRRLANYGYTF | TGCGCCAGCAGCCAGAACCGGAGGCGGCTAGCTAACTATGGCTACACCTTC
- | TRBJ1-5 | few | TRBV19 | CASSPSGRFNQPQHF | TGTGCCAGTAGTCCGTCAGGGAGGTTCAATCAGCCCCAGCATTTT
- | TRBJ2-7 | few | TRBV29-1 | CSVVTGYEQYF | TGCAGCGTTGTGACGGGTTACGAGCAGTACTTC
- | TRBJ2-5 | few | TRBV6-6 | CASSHTQETQYF | TGTGCCAGCAGCCATACTCAAGAGACCCAGTACTTC
- | TRBJ2-5 | - | TRBV28 | CASSTPASETQYF | TGTGCCAGCAGTACACCGGCTTCAGAGACCCAGTACTTC
TRBD2 | TRBJ2-5 | - | TRBV20-1 | CSARKRGGLETQYF | TGCAGTGCTAGGAAGCGGGGGGGCCTCGAGACCCAGTACTTC
- | TRBJ2-2 | - | TRBV7-3 | CASSLTRSVGELFF | TGTGCCAGCAGCTTAACTAGGTCTGTGGGGGAGCTGTTTTTT
TRBD1 | TRBJ2-1 | - | TRBV29-1 | CSVEDGAGTDNEQFF | TGCAGCGTTGAAGATGGGGCTGGGACAGACAATGAGCAGTTCTTC
- | TRBJ2-3 | many | TRBV6-5 | CASSPPGEDTQYF | TGTGCCAGCAGCCCCCCTGGGGAAGATACGCAGTATTTT
- | TRBJ2-3 | - | TRBV7-3 | CASSLILSGYTDTQYF | TGTGCCAGCAGCTTAATACTGTCAGGATACACAGATACGCAGTATTTT
- | TRBJ1-6 | - | TRBV27 | CASSLLPGAHSPLHF | TGTGCCAGCAGTTTATTACCAGGGGCCCATTCACCCCTCCACTTT
TRBD1 | TRBJ1-1 | few | TRBV6-6 | CASSRPTGAIPEAFF | TGTGCCAGCAGTCGACCGACAGGGGCGATTCCTGAAGCTTTCTTT
- | TRBJ2-2 | - | TRBV11-2 | CASSPGQQLGGELFF | TGTGCCAGCAGCCCCGGACAGCAATTAGGCGGGGAGCTGTTTTTT
TRBD2 | TRBJ2-7 | many | TRBV4-3 | CASSLTSGGSSYEQYF | TGCGCCAGCAGCCTTACTAGCGGGGGGTCCTCCTACGAGCAGTACTTC
- | TRBJ1-1 | few | TRBV30 | CAWLGGEAFF | TGTGCCTGGTTGGGGGGTGAAGCTTTCTTT
TRBD1 | TRBJ1-1 | - | TRBV6-5 | CASSLGTGSTEAFF | TGTGCCAGCAGTCTAGGGACAGGCAGCACTGAAGCTTTCTTT
TRBD1 | TRBJ2-3 | - | TRBV29-1 | CSVENRGGDTQYF | TGCAGCGTTGAAAACAGGGGCGGAGATACGCAGTATTTT
- | TRBJ2-3 | - | TRBV7-6 | CASSLKGLPTDTQYF | TGTGCCAGCAGCTTAAAGGGACTGCCCACAGATACGCAGTATTTT
- | TRBJ1-1 | few | TRBV4-1 | CASSQAGVLSFEAFF | TGCGCCAGCAGCCAAGCAGGGGTTTTATCGTTTGAAGCTTTCTTT
TRBD1 | TRBJ1-5 | - | TRBV5-1 | CASSLEGRGLGQPQHF | TGCGCCAGCAGCTTGGAGGGCAGGGGGCTTGGACAGCCCCAGCATTTT
TRBD2 | TRBJ2-3 | few | TRBV29-1 | CSVEIAGVKTDTQYF | TGCAGCGTTGAAATAGCGGGGGTTAAAACAGATACGCAGTATTTT
TRBD2 | TRBJ2-7 | - | TRBV19 | CASSPSGLGYEQYF | TGTGCCAGTAGCCCGTCGGGACTAGGCTACGAGCAGTACTTC
TRBD1 | TRBJ2-1 | few | TRBV27 | CASSYRGYQDNEQFF | TGTGCCAGCAGTTACAGGGGGTACCAGGACAATGAGCAGTTCTTC
- | TRBJ2-7 | - | TRBV20-1 | CSARDRVEQYF | TGCAGTGCTAGAGACAGGGTAGAGCAGTACTTC
TRBD1 | TRBJ2-7 | few | TRBV7-2 | CASSLALGQVREQYF | TGTGCCAGCAGCTTAGCCCTCGGACAGGTCCGCGAGCAGTACTTC
TRBD1 | TRBJ1-5 | - | TRBV19 | CASSIIGGQGANQPQHF | TGTGCCAGTAGTATTATTGGGGGACAGGGCGCCAATCAGCCCCAGCATTTT
- | TRBJ2-5 | - | TRBV7-2 | CASSPTDSGRREAQYF | TGTGCCAGCAGCCCAACCGACAGCGGTCGTAGAGAGGCCCAGTACTTC
TRBD1 | TRBJ2-2 | - | TRBV7-3 | CASSFAGTETGELFF | TGTGCCAGCAGCTTCGCCGGGACAGAGACGGGGGAGCTGTTTTTT
- | TRBJ2-6 | - | TRBV4-1 | CASSQILGRPPSSGANVLTF | TGCGCCAGCAGCCAGATACTTGGACGGCCCCCATCATCTGGGGCCAACGTCCTGACTTTC
TRBD2 | TRBJ2-3 | - | TRBV30 | CAWSVYSGGLTDTQYF | TGTGCCTGGAGTGTATATAGCGGGGGTTTGACAGATACGCAGTATTTT